Below, one TCR beta chain is given with its context. The data are from a study of technical replicates of blood from a handful of donors. V lost 6 bases and J lost 5, with 14 bases in between. Looked up from germline, CDR1 is SGHRS and CDR2 is YFSETQ. The CDR3 consists of 13 residues. The assay was immunoSEQ multiplex PCR, and TCRdb's table has in-frame clones only and misses some. The sample records approximately 73,000 clones, 95% being singletons. The V gene is TRBV5-1, the J gene TRBJ1-1; a possible D gene is TRBD1 (5 bases). This TCR was recovered from a human donor in good health. The sequenced sample consisted of T cells isolated from PBMCs. CDR3 DNA: TGCGCCAGCATCGCGGGGCCTGGGACTGAAGCTTTCTTT. Its translation: CASIAGPGTEAFF.